The 15 T cell receptor beta chains presented below share a single source sample, sequenced in a study of tumor-infiltrating lymphocytes in oesophageal squamous cell carcinoma. TCRdb used MiXCR to reprocess the PCR reads, holding one entry per CDR3 protein. Among 19,000 or so distinct CDR3 sequences listed, roughly 50% were seen once. The sequencing sample was made of normal esophageal tissue next to the tumor. Receptor source: a female donor with esophageal squamous cell carcinoma.

The sample holds a few counts of this clonotype. The V gene is TRBV7-4, the J gene TRBJ2-3; 8 bases align to TRBD2. The CDR3 spans 14 residues. Germline CDR1 and CDR2: SGHVT and SQSDAQ. V lost 5 bases and J lost 4; bases outside the gene matches: 5. This CDR3 reads CASSDSGIPDTQYF. CDR3 DNA: TGTGCCAGCAGCGATAGCGGGATTCCAGATACGCAGTATTTT.

V usage is TRBV7-3 and J usage is TRBJ2-1; perhaps TRBD1 as D (5 bases). V shed 2 bases and J shed 4 bases, with 9 bases lying between them. The CDR3 consists of 14 residues. The germline CDR1 and CDR2 sequences are SGHTA and FQGTGA. The CDR3 here is CASSLRRGYNEQFF. The CDR3 nucleotides read TGTGCCAGCAGCTTACGAAGGGGATACAATGAGCAGTTCTTC.

CDR3 loop: CASSFPTSGGPKTLPANTGELFF. Written as DNA, the CDR3 is TGTGCCAGCAGCTTCCCGACTAGCGGGGGCCCTAAAACTCTCCCCGCGAACACCGGGGAGCTGTTTTTT. The V gene is TRBV7-2, the J gene TRBJ2-2, with TRBD2 matching 12 bases. Looked up from germline, CDR1 is SGHTA and CDR2 is FQGNSA. The length of the CDR3 is 23 residues. Trimming removed 3 bases from V and 0 bases from J; junction bases left unmatched: 20.

This clonotype has ten or more counts. This sequence may be a read error, since a much larger clone differs from it by one base. This sequence joins TRBV6-1 and TRBJ2-1, with 9 bases that match TRBD1. The DNA end is more similar to TRBJ2-7, so the J call may be wrong. Germline CDR1 is MNHNS and CDR2 is SASEGT. CDR3 size: 14 residues. CDR3 residues: CASRSGTGYREQYF. CDR3 sequence (DNA): TGTGCCAGCAGGTCGGGGACAGGGTATCGTGAGCAGTACTTC.

There are many counts of this clonotype. The chain is built from TRBV2 and TRBJ2-5; D gene uncertain. The CDR3 is 15 residues long. V was shortened by 4 bases and J by 1 base, with 13 bases between the two germline ends. Germline CDR1 and CDR2: SNHLY and FYNNEI. The CDR3 loop reads CASSVDSTGQETQYF. As DNA, the CDR3 is TGTGCCAGCAGTGTAGATTCGACTGGCCAAGAGACCCAGTACTTC.

This clonotype was seen many times. The V and J genes are TRBV2 and TRBJ1-1, with 7 nucleotides matching TRBD1. J gave up 0 bases and V 6 bases, and 4 bases lay outside the gene matches. CDR1 SNHLY and CDR2 FYNNEI come from the germline V gene. CDR3 length equals 14 residues. This chain's CDR3 is CASRGDSLNTEAFF. CDR3 bases: TGTGCCAGCAGGGGGGACAGCTTGAACACTGAAGCTTTCTTT.

This rearrangement joins TRBV7-3 to TRBJ2-3, with unresolved D. Trimming took off 5 bases at V and 2 bases at J, with 5 bases between the two ends. Looked up from germline, CDR1 is SGHTA and CDR2 is FQGTGA. The CDR3 contains 12 residues. The CDR3 DNA reads as TGTGCCAGCAGCGAAAACACAGATACGCAGTATTTT. This codes for CASSENTDTQYF.

This sequence joins TRBV28 and TRBJ1-2; 12 nucleotides agree with TRBD1. The CDR3 is 15 amino acids. Germline-derived CDR1 and CDR2 are MDHEN and SYDVKM. With 5 bases clipped from V and 4 bases from J, the junction kept 5 bases outside the gene matches. The CDR3 protein is CASSTGTGGRYGYTF. The CDR3 DNA is TGTGCCAGCAGTACCGGGACAGGGGGCCGCTATGGCTACACCTTC.

This chain links TRBV7-6 with TRBJ2-6; D uncertain. CDR1 and CDR2 (germline): SGHVS, FNYEAQ. The CDR3 is made up of 18 amino acids. With 4 bases removed from V and 0 bases from J, the gap between germline ends came to 16 bases. The CDR3 DNA reads as TGTGCCAGCAGCTCAGTTCCAATCTGGGGCTCTGGGGCCAACGTCCTGACTTTC. Its translation is CASSSVPIWGSGANVLTF.

The sample holds many counts of this clonotype. The chain couples TRBV5-4 to TRBJ1-1; tentative D call: TRBD1 (5 bases). This CDR3 is 13 amino acids long. CDR1 and CDR2 (germline): SGHNT, YYREEE (reference sequence). V shed 0 bases and J shed 8 bases, with 11 bases lying between them. The CDR3 DNA reads as TGTGCCAGCAGCTTGGGGGTGGGGGGGGAAGCTTTCTTT. It is translated as CASSLGVGGEAFF.

The V call is TRBV12-3 or TRBV12-4, the J call TRBJ2-7; 10 positions match TRBD2. The J segment lost 0 bases and the V segment lost 7 bases, leaving 6 bases of the junction unmatched. CDR3 length: 15 amino acids. The CDR3 DNA reads TGTGCCAGCAAGACGGGACTAGCGACCTCCTACGAGCAGTACTTC. Its protein product is CASKTGLATSYEQYF.

This clonotype was seen at least ten times. A much larger clonotype is one base distant, so this may be a read error. This chain links TRBV12-3 or TRBV12-4 with TRBJ2-1; D is unresolved. The DNA end is more similar to TRBJ2-7, so the J call may be wrong. This CDR3 has 14 amino acids. The CDR3 is CASSLRSSYNEQYF. CDR3 DNA: TGTGCCAGCAGTTTACGGAGCTCCTACAATGAGCAGTACTTC.

The chain has TRBV12-3 or TRBV12-4 and TRBJ2-6; no clear D. This CDR3 spans 15 amino acids. V was clipped by 5 bases and J by 0 bases, with 8 bases between them. In DNA, the CDR3 is TGTGCCAGCAGTCTGCGGAGCTCTGGGGCCAACGTCCTGACTTTC. It yields the protein CASSLRSSGANVLTF.

To note about this clonotype: As the CDR3 is not closed by the conserved phenylalanine or tryptophan, this likely results from a read error. The V call is TRBV11-2, the J call TRBJ2-5; D is possibly TRBD2 (6 bases). Between the trimmed V and J ends, which lost 7 bases and 11 bases, there was a span of 17 bases. CDR3 length equals 12 residues. Germline CDR1 and CDR2: SGHAT and FQNNGV. The CDR3 DNA reads TGTGCCAGCACCTCGGCGGGCGGGAAGCAGTACTCC. Translating gives CASTSAGGKQYS.

CDR3 amino acids: CASSLQRSKGDEQYF. The CDR3 nucleotides are TGTGCCAGCAGCTTACAGCGCAGTAAAGGCGATGAGCAGTACTTC. The gene calls are TRBV11-2 and TRBJ2-7, with D uncertain. V lost 2 bases, J lost 7 bases, and 18 bases lay in between. The CDR3 is made up of 15 amino acids. CDR1 is SGHAT, CDR2 FQNNGV, per germline.